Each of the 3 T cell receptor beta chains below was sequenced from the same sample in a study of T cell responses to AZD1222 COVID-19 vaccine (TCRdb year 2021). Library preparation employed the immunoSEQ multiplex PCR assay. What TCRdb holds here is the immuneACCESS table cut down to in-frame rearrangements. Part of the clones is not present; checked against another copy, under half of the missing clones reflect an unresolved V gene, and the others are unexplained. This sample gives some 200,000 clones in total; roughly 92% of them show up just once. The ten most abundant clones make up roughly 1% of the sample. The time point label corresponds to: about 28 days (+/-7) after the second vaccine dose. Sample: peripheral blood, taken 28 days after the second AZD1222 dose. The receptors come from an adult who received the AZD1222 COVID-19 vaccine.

Written as DNA, the CDR3 is TGTGCCAGCAGCGCACCGGGACAACAGAATTCACCCCTCCACTTT. Residues: CASSAPGQQNSPLHF. The chain links TRBV5-4 to TRBJ1-6; D may be TRBD1 (6 bases). From germline, CDR1 is SGHNT and CDR2 YYREEE (reference sequence). The CDR3 is made up of 15 amino acids. V dropped 4 bases and J dropped 7 bases, with 15 bases sitting between them.

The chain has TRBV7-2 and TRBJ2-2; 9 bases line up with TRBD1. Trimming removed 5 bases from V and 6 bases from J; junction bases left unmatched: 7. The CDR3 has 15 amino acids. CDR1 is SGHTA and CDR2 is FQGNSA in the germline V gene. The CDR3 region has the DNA TGTGCCAGCAGCCCCCGGGACAGGGCCCCCGGGGAGCTGTTTTTT. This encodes CASSPRDRAPGELFF.

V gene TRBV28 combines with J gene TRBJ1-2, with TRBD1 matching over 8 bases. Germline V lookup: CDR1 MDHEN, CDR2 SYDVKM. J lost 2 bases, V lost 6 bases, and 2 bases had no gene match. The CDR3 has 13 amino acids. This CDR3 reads CASRTGENYGYTF. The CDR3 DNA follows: TGTGCCAGCAGGACAGGGGAAAACTATGGCTACACCTTC.